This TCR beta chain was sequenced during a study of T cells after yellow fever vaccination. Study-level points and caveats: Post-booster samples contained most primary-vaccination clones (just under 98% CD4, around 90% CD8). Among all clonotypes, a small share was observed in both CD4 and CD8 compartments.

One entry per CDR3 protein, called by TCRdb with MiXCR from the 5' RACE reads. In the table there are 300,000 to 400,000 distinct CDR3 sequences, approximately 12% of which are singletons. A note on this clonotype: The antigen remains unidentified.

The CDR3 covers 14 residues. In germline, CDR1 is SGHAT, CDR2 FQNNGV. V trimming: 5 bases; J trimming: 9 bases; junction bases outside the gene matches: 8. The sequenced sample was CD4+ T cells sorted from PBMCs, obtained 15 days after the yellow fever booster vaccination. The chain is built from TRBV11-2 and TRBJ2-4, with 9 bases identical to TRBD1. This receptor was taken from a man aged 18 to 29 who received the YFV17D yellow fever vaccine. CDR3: CASSMDRGFGIQYF. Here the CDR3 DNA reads TGTGCCAGCAGCATGGACAGGGGATTCGGCATTCAGTACTTC.